The 14 T cell receptor beta chains reported below all come from one sample, sequenced in a study of blood T cell repertoires in COVID-19. Some clones are missing from TCRdb's copy, which holds only in-frame ones; the method was immunoSEQ multiplex PCR. The sample yields 150,000 or so clones, around 85% seen once. Sequencing was performed on peripheral blood. These receptors all come from a man in his sixties with COVID-19, enrolled during active disease.

The rearrangement uses TRBV5-1 and TRBJ2-3, with D possibly being TRBD2 (5 bases). CDR3 length equals 13 residues. Per germline, CDR1 SGHRS and CDR2 YFSETQ. V shed 4 bases and J shed 10 bases, with 16 bases lying between them. CDR3 region: CASSPEDGAPQYF. Written as DNA, the CDR3 is TGCGCCAGCAGCCCGGAGGACGGCGCCCCGCAGTATTTT. Supplemented by reference TRBV5-1 and TRBJ2-3, the full variable domain reads KAGVTQTPRYLIKTRGQQVTLSCSPISGHRSVSWYQQTPGQGLQFLFEYFSETQRNKGNFPGRFSGRQFSNSRSEMNVSTLELGDSALYLCASSPEDGAPQYFGPGTRLTVL.

This clone has just one count. The chain uses TRBV9 and TRBJ1-4; D possibly corresponds to TRBD1 (6 bases). V lost 0 bases and J 5 bases, leaving 11 bases between the germline ends. CDR3 length equals 15 residues. CDR1 is SGDLS, CDR2 YYNGEE, per germline. As DNA, the CDR3 is TGTGCCAGCAGCGTAGATGGACAGTTAAATGAAAAACTGTTTTTT. Translating it yields CASSVDGQLNEKLFF.

V gene TRBV5-1 combines with J gene TRBJ1-6, with D possibly matching TRBD1 (5 bases). The length of the CDR3 is 14 residues. Trimming shortened V by 4 bases and J by 10 bases, and 15 bases separated the two germline ends. Germline loops: CDR1 SGHRS, CDR2 YFSETQ. The chain's CDR3 is CASSLGTLISPLHF. The CDR3 nucleotides are TGCGCCAGCAGCCTGGGGACTCTGATCTCACCCCTCCACTTT.

V is TRBV15 and J is TRBJ1-2, with a weak D call TRBD1 (6 bases). Between the trimmed V and J ends, which lost 0 bases and 4 bases, there was a span of 21 bases. The CDR3 totals 18 residues. CDR1 is LNHNV and CDR2 is YYDKDF in the germline V gene (reference sequence). This CDR3 reads CATSRDLDSPQLGYGYTF. In DNA, the CDR3 is TGTGCCACCAGCAGAGATTTGGACAGTCCCCAACTTGGCTATGGCTACACCTTC.

The J gene is TRBJ2-2, the V gene TRBV9; a weak D match, TRBD1 (5 bases). Per germline, CDR1 SGDLS and CDR2 YYNGEE. The CDR3 extends over 20 amino acids. V dropped 0 bases and J dropped 0 bases, with 21 bases sitting between them. The CDR3 sequence is CASSVGTQTHRTPNTGELFF. As DNA, the CDR3 is TGTGCCAGCAGCGTAGGAACCCAAACTCACAGGACCCCGAACACCGGGGAGCTGTTTTTT.

This chain links TRBV7-2 with TRBJ1-3; 7 positions match TRBD1. CDR1 is SGHTA, CDR2 FQGNSA, per germline. V dropped 5 bases and J dropped 5; count of bases not matched to a gene: 6. The CDR3 runs 14 residues. The CDR3 nucleotides read TGTGCCAGCAGCGAGAGACAGGGTCGAAACACCATATATTTT. Translating it yields CASSERQGRNTIYF.

The J gene is TRBJ1-5, the V gene TRBV2; TRBD1 matches 9 bases. The V segment lost 5 bases and the J segment 6 bases; nucleotides outside the gene matches: 5. This CDR3 region has 14 residues. Germline CDR1 reads SNHLY; CDR2 reads FYNNEI. CDR3 nucleotides: TGTGCCAGCAGTAATACAGGGGGCATTCAGCCCCAGCATTTT. Residues: CASSNTGGIQPQHF.

V is TRBV2 and J is TRBJ1-1, with TRBD1 matching over 11 bases. Germline loops: CDR1 SNHLY, CDR2 FYNNEI. There are 12 residues in the CDR3. The ends lost 5 bases at V and 11 bases at J; junction bases unmatched: 4. CDR3 sequence: CASSWGQGEAFF. The CDR3 DNA reads as TGTGCCAGCAGTTGGGGACAGGGGGAGGCTTTCTTT.

The gene calls are TRBV3-1 (or the pseudogene TRBV3-2) and TRBJ1-6; TRBD1 matches at 7 bases. From germline, CDR1 is LGHDT and CDR2 YNNKEL (reference sequence). This CDR3 has 14 residues. The V and J ends lost 2 bases and 9 bases, in that order; junction bases with no gene match: 4. In nucleotides, the CDR3 is TGTGCCAGCAGCCAACGAGGGGGCAGTTCACCCCTCCACTTT. As protein: CASSQRGGSSPLHF.

The rearrangement joins TRBV7-2 to TRBJ1-2; 9 bases match TRBD1. V lost 2 bases, J lost 7 bases, and 11 bases stayed unmatched. The CDR3 totals 16 residues. Germline V CDR1 and CDR2: SGHTA, FQGNSA. The CDR3 DNA reads TGTGCCAGCAGCTTATCCGGAGGGGGGACAGGGACTGGCTACACCTTC. This translates into CASSLSGGGTGTGYTF.

The J gene is TRBJ2-2, the V gene TRBV18; 7 bases agree with TRBD1. The junction had 4 bases not matched to a gene; V was cut back by 3 bases and J by 0 bases. CDR3 length: 16 amino acids. Looked up from germline, CDR1 is KGHSH and CDR2 is LQKENI. DNA for the CDR3: TGTGCCAGCTCACCCCGGACAGGAGCGAACACCGGGGAGCTGTTTTTT. This codes for CASSPRTGANTGELFF. The variable domain in full, completed from reference TRBV18 and TRBJ2-2, reads NAGVMQNPRHLVRRRGQEARLRCSPMKGHSHVYWYRQLPEEGLKFMVYLQKENIIDESGMPKERFSAEFPKEGPSILRIQQVVRGDSAAYFCASSPRTGANTGELFFGEGSRLTVL.

The CDR3 spells CASSPQGQAIGEQYF. CDR3 in DNA: TGTGCCAGCAGCCCTCAAGGACAAGCGATTGGGGAGCAGTACTTC. The V call is TRBV9, the J call TRBJ2-7; a possible D gene is TRBD1 (5 bases). V was cut by 4 bases and J by 7 bases, with 21 bases left in between. This CDR3 is 15 amino acids long. Germline CDR1 is SGDLS and CDR2 is YYNGEE. The whole variable domain, remainder taken from reference TRBV9 and TRBJ2-7, is DSGVTQTPKHLITATGQRVTLRCSPRSGDLSVYWYQQSLDQGLQFLIQYYNGEERAKGNILERFSAQQFPDLHSELNLSSLELGDSALYFCASSPQGQAIGEQYFGPGTRLTVT.

Notes on this clone: Additional DNA sequences in this sample encode the identical CDR3. The rearrangement uses TRBV6-4 and TRBJ2-2; D is possibly TRBD2 (6 bases). Trimming removed 0 bases at V and 4 bases at J, with 6 bases between. CDR3 length: 14 residues. Germline loops: CDR1 MRHNA, CDR2 SNTAGT. CDR3 region: CASSDSGGTGELFF. The CDR3 bases are TGTGCCAGCAGTGACTCGGGGGGCACCGGGGAGCTGTTTTTT.

The chain couples TRBV5-6 to TRBJ1-2; TRBD1 matches at 8 bases. The germline CDR1 and CDR2 sequences are SGHDT and YYEEEE. The CDR3 covers 15 residues. V shed 4 bases and J 8 bases; nucleotides not matched to a gene: 13. This CDR3 is CASSPPGQAVKGYTF. In nucleotides, the CDR3 is TGTGCCAGCAGCCCCCCGGGACAGGCTGTTAAAGGCTACACCTTC.